The subject of this entry is one TCR beta chain. Some clones are missing from TCRdb's copy, which holds only in-frame ones; the method was immunoSEQ multiplex PCR. Among about 440,000 clones listed, more than 70% were seen once. The data were taken from a study of blood T cell repertoires in COVID-19. Overall study context: Samples of COVID-19 (acute and convalescent) were obtained from the United States, Italy and Spain. The analysed material was cDNA or gDNA that came from T cells, B-cell-depleted T cells, or PBMCs.

The CDR3 runs to 14 residues. The V end was cut by 3 bases, the J end by 1 base, with 8 bases between. Germline V gene data show CDR1 as MNHEY and CDR2 as SMNVEV (reference sequence). The chain uses TRBV27 and TRBJ2-3; D might be TRBD1 (6 bases). The source is a woman between 45 and 65 years old with COVID-19, enrolled during active disease. The specimen was peripheral blood. The DNA for the CDR3 is TGTGCCAGCAGTTTCCCAGGGGGCACAGATACGCAGTATTTT. Protein: CASSFPGGTDTQYF.